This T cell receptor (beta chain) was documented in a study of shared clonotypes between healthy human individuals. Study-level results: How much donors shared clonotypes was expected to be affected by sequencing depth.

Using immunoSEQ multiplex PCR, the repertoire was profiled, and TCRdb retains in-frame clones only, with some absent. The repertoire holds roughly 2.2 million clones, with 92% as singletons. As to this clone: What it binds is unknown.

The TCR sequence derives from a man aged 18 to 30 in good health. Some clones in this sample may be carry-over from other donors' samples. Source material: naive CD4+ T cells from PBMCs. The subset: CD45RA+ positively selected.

CDR3 sequence reads: CASSSRTSGRIWYF. Written as DNA, the CDR3 is TGCGCCAGCAGCTCGAGGACTAGCGGGAGGATATGGTATTTT. V gene TRBV5-1 combines with J gene TRBJ2-3; 14 positions match TRBD2. The CDR3 loop spans 14 amino acids. Germline CDR1 SGHRS, CDR2 YFSETQ. The V segment lost 3 bases and the J segment 14 bases; nucleotides outside the gene matches: 8.